The 5 T cell receptor beta chains below all came from one sample that was sequenced in a study of T cells in women clearing cervical HPV infection. Generated by immunoSEQ multiplex PCR, the TCRdb table keeps only in-frame clones and is missing some. This sample's table has tens of thousands of clones. The sample was blood buffy coat. These receptors were obtained from a woman aged 18 to 75 with a cervical HPV16 infection that either progressed to CIN3+ or cleared (not recorded which).

A remark on this clone: The read halts 3 residues ahead of the CDR3 end, with the missing end drawn from the germline J gene. The chain joins TRBV19 to TRBJ1-2; TRBD1 matches at 10 bases. The germline V gene encodes CDR1 LNHDA and CDR2 SQIVND (reference sequence). Trimming removed 6 bases from V and 6 bases from J; junction bases left unmatched: 1. This CDR3 is built from 12 residues. CDR3 loop: CASRTGGHGYTF. The covered CDR3 bases are TGTGCCAGTAGGACAGGGGGCCATGGC.

As concerns this clone: The CDR3 end lies 3 residues beyond the end of the read and is filled in from the germline J gene. V and J are TRBV7-3 and TRBJ2-2; 9 bases agree with TRBD1. With 7 bases clipped from V and 4 bases from J, the junction kept 13 bases outside the gene matches. This CDR3 has 17 amino acids. From germline, CDR1 is SGHTA and CDR2 FQGTGA. Incomplete CDR3 DNA: TGTGCCAGCATCAGTACTACAGGGGGCGACGGCACCGGGGAG. Amino acid sequence: CASISTTGGDGTGE. The full CDR3 sequence reads CASISTTGGDGTGELFF.

Of note for this clone: A junction end diverges from the germline sequence, so it may reflect a read error. The read terminates 3 residues ahead of where the CDR3 ends, so the germline J gene completes it. Other DNA sequences in the sample encode the same CDR3. This chain uses TRBV11-1 with TRBJ1-3, with D possibly TRBD1 on 5 matching bases. The CDR3 totals 14 residues. Germline lookup yields CDR1 SGHAT and CDR2 FQDESV (reference sequence). CDR3 residues: CASSLTDSGNTIYF. CDR3 DNA (partial): TGTGCCAGCAGCCTGACAGACTCTGGAAACACT.

About this clone itself: The CDR3 is cut off 3 residues early in the read; its end comes from the germline J gene. The chain uses TRBV5-1 and TRBJ2-3; TRBD2 matches 7 bases. The CDR3 consists of 15 residues. Germline CDR1 and CDR2: SGHRS and YFSETQ. The V gene end was trimmed by 4 bases and the J gene end by 1 base; junction bases not matched to a gene: 6. This CDR3 reads CASSASGMGTDTQYF. The covered CDR3 bases are TGCGCCAGCAGCGCTAGCGGTATGGGCACAGATACG.

Points on this clone: Read coverage stops 3 residues before the CDR3 terminus; the germline J gene supplies the remainder. The genes are TRBV20-1 and TRBJ1-6, with D uncertain. This CDR3 comprises 11 residues. Germline CDR1 is DFQATT and CDR2 is SNEGSKA (reference sequence). CDR3 sequence: CSATPGLSLHF. CDR3 bases read: TGCAGTGCTACCCCCGGTTTGTCC.